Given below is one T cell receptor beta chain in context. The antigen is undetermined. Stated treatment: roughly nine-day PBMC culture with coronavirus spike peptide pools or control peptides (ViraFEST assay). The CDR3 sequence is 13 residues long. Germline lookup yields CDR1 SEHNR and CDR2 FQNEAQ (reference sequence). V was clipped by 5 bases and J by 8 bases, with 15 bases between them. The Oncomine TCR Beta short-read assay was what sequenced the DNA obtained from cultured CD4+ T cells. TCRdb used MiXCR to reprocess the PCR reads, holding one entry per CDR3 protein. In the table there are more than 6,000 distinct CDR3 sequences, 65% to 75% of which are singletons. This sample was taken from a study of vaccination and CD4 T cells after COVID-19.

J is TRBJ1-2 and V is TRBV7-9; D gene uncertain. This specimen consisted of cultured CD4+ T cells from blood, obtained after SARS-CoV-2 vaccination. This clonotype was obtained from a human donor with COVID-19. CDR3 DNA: TGTGCCAGCAGCCAATCTCTTGGGAGCGGCTACACCTTC. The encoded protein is CASSQSLGSGYTF.